Listed here are 17 T cell receptor beta chains from one sample, sequenced in a study of cytomegalovirus exposure and HLA in healthy donors. Only in-frame clones appear in the TCRdb table, and some are missing; sequencing was by immunoSEQ multiplex PCR. Here the sample spans 110,000 to 150,000 clones, 91% being singletons. The specimen was PBMCs. These receptor sequences come from a man younger than 35 in good health and CMV-seronegative.

The chain combines TRBV29-1 with TRBJ2-7; 10 bases line up with TRBD2. Trimming took 3 bases from V and 7 from J; bases not matched to a gene: 6. Germline V lookup: CDR1 SQVTM, CDR2 ANQGSEA. This CDR3 spans 13 amino acids. For the CDR3, the DNA is TGCAGCGTTGACCTAGCGGGGGTGGGGGAGCAGTACTTC. Protein product: CSVDLAGVGEQYF.

The chain couples TRBV7-9 to TRBJ2-5; D is perhaps TRBD1 (5 bases). The CDR3 is 14 residues long. CDR1 and CDR2 from the germline V gene are SEHNR and FQNEAQ (reference sequence). The V and J ends lost 5 bases and 4 bases respectively, with 14 bases between them. CDR3 nucleotides: TGTGCCAGCAGCCTTGGGGCAGGGCTAGAGACCCAGTACTTC. Its translation is CASSLGAGLETQYF. Full variable domain (rest looked up from reference TRBV7-9 and TRBJ2-5): DTGVSQNPRHKITKRGQNVTFRCDPISEHNRLYWYRQTLGQGPEFLTYFQNEAQLEKSRLLSDRFSAERPKGSFSTLEIQRTEQGDSAMYLCASSLGAGLETQYFGPGTRLLVL.

The V call is TRBV5-1, the J call TRBJ1-1, with 9 bases aligning to TRBD1. In germline, CDR1 is SGHRS, CDR2 YFSETQ. The J segment lost 2 bases and the V segment lost 5 bases, leaving 7 bases of the junction unmatched. The CDR3 totals 15 residues. CDR3 nucleotide sequence: TGCGCCAGCAGGCTACAGGGGGCCTTTAACACTGAAGCTTTCTTT. As protein: CASRLQGAFNTEAFF.

The chain combines TRBV12-5 with TRBJ1-3, with D maybe TRBD1 (5 bases). Trimming pared 8 bases from V and 4 bases from J, leaving 12 bases between. Germline CDR1 is LGHNT and CDR2 is FRNRAP. The CDR3 extends over 13 amino acids. DNA for the CDR3: TGTGCTAGTTCACCCTCAGGGGGAAACACCATATATTTT. This codes for CASSPSGGNTIYF. Filled out from reference TRBV12-5 and TRBJ1-3, the complete variable domain reads DARVTQTPRHKVTEMGQEVTMRCQPILGHNTVFWYRQTMMQGLELLAYFRNRAPLDDSGMPKDRFSAEMPDATLATLKIQPSEPRDSAVYFCASSPSGGNTIYFGEGSWLTVV.

The chain uses TRBV6-6 and TRBJ1-1; no reliable D call. Trimming took 7 bases from V and 4 from J, leaving 13 bases between them. This CDR3 contains 13 residues. Per the germline V gene, CDR1 is MNHNY and CDR2 is SVGAGI (reference sequence). The CDR3 DNA reads as TGTGCCAGCACGGTCAACGGTTTCACTGAAGCTTTCTTT. Translating it yields CASTVNGFTEAFF.

V usage is TRBV27 and J usage is TRBJ1-5, with D possibly matching TRBD1 (6 bases). This CDR3 is 14 amino acids long. The ends were cut back, 3 bases at V and 2 bases at J, with 8 bases in the middle. The V gene's germline CDR1 is MNHEY and CDR2 SMNVEV (reference sequence). CDR3 bases: TGTGCCAGCAGTTTGGGGACACGCAATCAGCCCCAGCATTTT. It encodes CASSLGTRNQPQHF.

The J gene is TRBJ2-2, the V gene TRBV10-1; perhaps TRBD2 as D (5 bases). Germline V gene data show CDR1 as WNHNN and CDR2 as SYGVQD (reference sequence). Trimming removed 10 bases from V and 6 bases from J, with 9 bases in between. The CDR3 has 11 residues. This CDR3 reads CATKGAGELFF. Written as DNA, the CDR3 is TGCGCCACCAAGGGAGCCGGGGAGCTGTTTTTT.

This chain links TRBV19 with TRBJ1-2; 9 nucleotides align to TRBD1. Germline CDR1 LNHDA, CDR2 SQIVND (reference sequence). J gave up 3 bases and V 5 bases, and 13 bases lay outside the gene matches. The CDR3 totals 17 residues. The CDR3 sequence is CASSVAGTGRFHYGYTF. The CDR3 DNA follows: TGTGCCAGTAGTGTCGCCGGGACAGGGAGATTTCACTATGGCTACACCTTC.

The chain employs TRBV18 and TRBJ2-5, with D tentatively TRBD2 (5 bases). CDR3 length equals 15 residues. Per germline, CDR1 KGHSH and CDR2 LQKENI. V was pared by 5 bases and J by 2 bases, with 15 bases between. In nucleotides, the CDR3 is TGTGCCAGCTCAATGGACGGGATTTCACAAGAGACCCAGTACTTC. This translates into CASSMDGISQETQYF.

The genes are TRBV6-5 and TRBJ1-5, with 9 bases fitting TRBD1. Germline V gene lookup returns CDR1 MNHEY and CDR2 SVGAGI. The CDR3 extends over 13 amino acids. J lost 4 bases, V lost 8 bases, and 3 bases had no gene match. CDR3 bases: TGTGCCAGCGGGGACAGGGCTAATCAGCCCCAGCATTTT. Amino acids: CASGDRANQPQHF.

The chain has TRBV6-1 and TRBJ1-2; no definite D call. Germline CDR1 MNHNS, CDR2 SASEGT. Trimming cost V 8 bases and J 5 bases, with 9 bases left between them. CDR3 length: 11 residues. The CDR3 protein is CASSGLYGYTF. For the CDR3, the DNA is TGTGCCAGCTCAGGCCTTTATGGCTACACCTTC.

The chain combines TRBV7-2 with TRBJ1-1; 7 bases line up with TRBD1. Trimming cost V 6 bases and J 0 bases; bases outside gene matches: 1. Germline V gives CDR1 SGHTA, CDR2 FQGNSA. CDR3 size: 13 residues. CDR3 sequence: CASRQGLNTEAFF. The CDR3 DNA is TGTGCCAGCAGACAGGGGTTGAACACTGAAGCTTTCTTT. Filled out from reference TRBV7-2 and TRBJ1-1, the complete variable domain reads GAGVSQSPSNKVTEKGKDVELRCDPISGHTALYWYRQSLGQGLEFLIYFQGNSAPDKSGLPSDRFSAERTGGSVSTLTIQRTQQEDSAVYLCASRQGLNTEAFFGQGTRLTVV.

This clone has just a few counts. The V and J genes are TRBV6-4 and TRBJ2-7; TRBD2 matches 8 bases. Germline lookup yields CDR1 MRHNA and CDR2 SNTAGT. The CDR3 totals 15 residues. V lost 0 bases and J lost 7; bases outside the gene matches: 8. CDR3 in amino acids: CASSDSPGLVSEQYV. CDR3 coding DNA: TGTGCCAGCAGTGACTCTCCGGGACTAGTAAGTGAGCAGTACGTC.

The chain links TRBV5-1 to TRBJ1-1; 7 bases match TRBD1. The CDR3 loop spans 16 amino acids. V lost 2 bases and J lost 6; bases outside the gene matches: 13. Germline values: CDR1 SGHRS, CDR2 YFSETQ. The CDR3 sequence is CASSFLRDSPIAEAFF. The CDR3 DNA sequence: TGCGCCAGCAGCTTCCTCCGGGACAGCCCCATAGCTGAAGCTTTCTTT.

The chain combines TRBV7-9 with TRBJ2-1; TRBD1 aligns across 7 bases. The CDR3 has 13 residues. Germline trimming cut 1 base from V and 7 bases from J; bases unmatched to any gene: 1. Germline CDR1 SEHNR, CDR2 FQNEAQ (reference sequence). CDR3 region: CASSLGGQNEQFF. CDR3 DNA: TGTGCCAGCAGCTTAGGGGGACAGAATGAGCAGTTCTTC.

The rearrangement links TRBV7-8 to TRBJ2-7; D remains ambiguous. Germline V gene data show CDR1 as SGHVS and CDR2 as FQNEAQ. There are 14 residues in the CDR3. Trimming cost V 5 bases and J 0 bases, with 11 bases left between them. The CDR3 sequence is CASSPTVASYEQYV. CDR3 nucleotide sequence: TGTGCCAGCAGCCCAACCGTAGCCTCCTACGAGCAGTACGTC.

The chain carries TRBV20-1 and TRBJ2-3; D unresolved. Germline CDR1 DFQATT, CDR2 SNEGSKA (reference sequence). The CDR3 runs 11 residues. Deletions cut 6 bases from V and 7 bases from J, with 11 bases between. CDR3 sequence reads: CSATTSNTQYF. DNA for the CDR3: TGCAGTGCGACGACTTCTAATACGCAGTATTTT.